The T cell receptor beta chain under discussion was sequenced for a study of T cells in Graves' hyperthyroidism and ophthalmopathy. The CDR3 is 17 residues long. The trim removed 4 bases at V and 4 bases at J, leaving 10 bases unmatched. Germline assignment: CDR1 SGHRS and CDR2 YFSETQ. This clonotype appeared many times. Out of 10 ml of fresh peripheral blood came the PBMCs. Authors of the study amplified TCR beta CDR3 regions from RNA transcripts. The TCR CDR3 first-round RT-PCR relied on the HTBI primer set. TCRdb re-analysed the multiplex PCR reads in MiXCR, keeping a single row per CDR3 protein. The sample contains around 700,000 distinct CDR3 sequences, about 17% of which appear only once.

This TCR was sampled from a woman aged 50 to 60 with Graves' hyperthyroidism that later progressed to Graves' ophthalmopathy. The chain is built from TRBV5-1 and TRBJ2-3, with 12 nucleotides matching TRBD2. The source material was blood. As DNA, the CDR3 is TGCGCCAGCAGCCCCGCTCCTAGCGGGGGGGCGTCAGATACGCAGTATTTT. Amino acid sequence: CASSPAPSGGASDTQYF.